This TCR beta chain was recorded in a study of cytomegalovirus exposure and HLA in healthy donors. J gave up 3 bases and V 1 base, and 8 bases lay outside the gene matches. CDR1 and CDR2 from the germline V gene are SGHRS and YFSETQ. The CDR3 covers 18 residues. This clone was counted only a few times. Its antigen remains unidentified. Distinct nucleotide sequences in the sample also encode this CDR3. Study results and caveats: Reports indicated that the classifier achieved high specificity and sensitivity in diagnosing cytomegalovirus status. A prior analysis recorded that most TCR beta V segments were productive about 87% or about 30% of the time. Later work found that TCR association rates differed between HLA loci; DRB1 had the most and HLA-C the fewest.

The PCR employed 60 Vbeta primers together with 13 Jbeta primers. Produced via immunoSEQ multiplex PCR; TCRdb's table is partial and in-frame only. Of more than 95,000 clones listed, under 65% are singletons. The sample taken for sequencing was PBMCs. The chain has TRBV5-1 and TRBJ2-1; 12 bases are a match to TRBD2. The TCR originated in a man in his sixties in good health and CMV-seronegative. The CDR3 bases are TGCGCCAGCAGCTTGCAACTAGCGGGAGGCCTGAACTACAATGAGCAGTTCTTC. Its translation: CASSLQLAGGLNYNEQFF.